This TCR beta chain came from a study of T cell repertoires in cytomegalovirus infection. Study at large: As its CMV epitopes, the study selected recently identified HLA-C-restricted and well-studied HLA-B-restricted targets.

The V end was cut by 0 bases, the J end by 5 bases, with 12 bases between. The CDR3 length is 15 residues. Germline assignment: CDR1 MGHRA and CDR2 YSYEKL. General observations from the study: HLA-C-restricted CMV-specific TCR beta clonotypes prevailed in the ex vivo response. Carriers of CMV plus the relevant HLA were identified by cumulative public TCR beta family frequency.

Each CDR3 protein gets one entry after TCRdb re-called the reads with MiXCR. This sample yields about 830,000 distinct CDR3 sequences, of which about 33% are seen a single time; 9.5% to 15% belongs to the top ten. This clonotype was observed a few times. Its antigen is not known. The specimen was cultured CD8+ T cells from PBMCs, collected from culture after CMV antigen stimulation. The gene calls are TRBV4-1 and TRBJ2-3; no definite D call. The TCR originated in a human donor in good health (CMV status not recorded). Some clones in this sample may be carry-over from other donors' samples. The CDR3 DNA reads as TGCGCCAGCAGCCAAGAGCCCGTCCTAGGAGATACGCAGTATTTT. This codes for CASSQEPVLGDTQYF.